This entry describes one TCR beta chain. Other DNA sequences in this specimen translate into the identical CDR3. The data were obtained in a study of cytomegalovirus exposure and HLA in healthy donors. CDR3 size: 15 residues. Germline CDR1 and CDR2: KGHSH and LQKENI. The V and J ends lost 3 bases and 0 bases, in that order; junction bases with no gene match: 1. PCR amplification relied on 60 Vbeta primers (plus 13 Jbeta primers). Produced via immunoSEQ multiplex PCR; TCRdb's table is partial and in-frame only. Recorded for this sample: 74,000 or so clones. The rearrangement uses TRBV18 and TRBJ2-7; 11 nucleotides align to TRBD1. The material sequenced was PBMCs. The TCR comes from an older woman in good health and CMV-seronegative. The CDR3 coding sequence is TGTGCCAGCTCACCCGGACAGGGGGCCTCCTACGAGCAGTACTTC. This translates into CASSPGQGASYEQYF.